The present T cell receptor beta chain was sequenced within a study of blood T cell repertoires in COVID-19 (dated by TCRdb to 2018 to 2020). About the full investigation: Collaborator samples came from the United States, Italy and Spain and covered acute and convalescent phases of COVID-19. HLA class I and class II types, where available, came from metadata supplied by the sample provider rather than from assay-based typing. Deeply sampled blood TCRbeta repertoires from subjects exposed to, actively infected with, or recovered from COVID-19 were included in the dataset. The prospective study material was composed of cDNA or gDNA derived from T cells, B-cell-depleted T cells, or PBMCs. Samples were obtained from the ongoing ImmuneRACE study (first 160 participants) and from 1,000 to 1,500 subjects provided by 6 global collaborators. The repertoires were released in a freely available public database intended as a resource for research on the immune response to SARS-CoV-2. A de-identified subject ID, COVID-19 status, age in years and sex were almost always included in the sample metadata.

TCRbeta CDR3 regions were amplified from genomic DNA by means of the immunoSEQ Assay, a bias-controlled multiplex PCR. The paper's data handling went like this. Nucleated cell counts per sample were estimated from amplification of reference gene primers within the assay. To quantify the absolute abundance of each unique TCRbeta CDR3 rearrangement, sequence reads were collapsed and filtered. Productive Simpson clonality was computed per sample as the square root of Simpson's diversity index over productive rearrangements. The immuneACCESS repertoire file appears here via TCRdb, limited to in-frame rearrangements. These files lack a portion of the clones; in checked studies, under half of the deficit traces to unresolved V genes, and the cause of the others is not known. The V and J calls and clone size are taken from that table; D and trimming were inferred from the DNA. The sample contains some 62,000 clones, around 80% of them found a single time. The ten most abundant clones make up around 14% of the sample.

In Seattle, one collaborating source enrolled patients while the infection was active and tracked those patients longitudinally over the course of disease. Collaborating institutions collected whole blood in K2EDTA tubes following their own protocols. For TCRbeta analysis, collaborators shipped samples in one of three forms: frozen whole blood, isolated PBMCs, or DNA extracted from either of those sample types. Comments on this clone: This clone's antigen is unknown. No base-level quality is on record; no much larger clone is a single base apart.

Broader findings and caveats from the paper: The amount of clinical and demographic metadata varied by source and participant and was provided uncurated.

The source of this sequence is a man in his 60s with COVID-19, enrolled during active disease. The sample was peripheral blood.

CDR3 protein: CASSLRDRATGELFF. The nucleotides are TGTGCCAGCAGCTTACGGGACAGAGCCACCGGGGAGCTGTTTTTT. The chain is encoded by TRBV7-2 joined to TRBJ2-2; 7 of the junction bases match TRBD1. The germline V gene gives CDR1 as SGHTA and CDR2 as FQGNSA. Measured from the cysteine to the phenylalanine, the CDR3 is 15 residues long. CDR3 DNA only is kept here, 45 bases in frame from base 1. Trimming takes 2 bases off V and 4 bases off J; junction bases not matched to a gene: 4.